This T cell receptor (beta chain) was obtained from a study of shared clonotypes between healthy human individuals. For the study at large: Donor ages ranged 18 to 49 years: a couple of women, a few men.

This table comes from immunoSEQ multiplex PCR, and its TCRdb copy is limited to in-frame clones, with some not included. Of some 2,000,000 clones listed, roughly 94% are singletons. V dropped 2 bases and J dropped 4 bases, with 14 bases sitting between them. CDR1 is MNHEY, CDR2 SVGAGI, per germline. This CDR3 region has 15 residues. The V gene is TRBV6-5, the J gene TRBJ1-2; D might be TRBD1 (5 bases). Sequencing used naive CD4+ T cells sorted from blood. Described subset: CD45RA+ positively selected. The TCR was taken from a man younger than 30 in good health. For the CDR3, the DNA is TGTGCCAGCAGTTACGGGGCCAGGGACGCCTATGGCTACACCTTC. It is translated as CASSYGARDAYGYTF.